Following are 25 T cell receptor beta chains from one sample sequenced in a study. TCRdb fed the RT-PCR reads into MiXCR, producing one record per CDR3 protein. The table includes about 680,000 distinct CDR3 sequences, over 12% detected once. Sequenced material: memory CD4+ T cells from blood. The receptors come from a female donor in good health, serving as a healthy control.

The chain has TRBV7-2 and TRBJ2-1, with 7 bases identical to TRBD2. The CDR3 consists of 16 residues. From germline, CDR1 is SGHTA and CDR2 FQGNSA. V dropped 2 bases and J dropped 2; count of bases not matched to a gene: 6. CDR3 DNA: TGTGCCAGCAGCTTATCCCTAGCGGCTGCCTACAATGAGCAGTTCTTC. Its protein product is CASSLSLAAAYNEQFF.

The rearrangement joins TRBV28 to TRBJ1-2; D is undetermined. Germline V gene data show CDR1 as MDHEN and CDR2 as SYDVKM. V was trimmed by 5 bases and J by 8 bases, leaving 12 bases between them. The length of the CDR3 is 12 residues. CDR3 in amino acids: CASSIAQRGYTF. Written as DNA, the CDR3 is TGTGCCAGCAGTATCGCTCAAAGAGGCTACACCTTC.

The chain recombines TRBV4-2 with TRBJ1-6; a weak D match, TRBD1 (5 bases). The length of the CDR3 is 15 residues. Germline-derived CDR1 and CDR2 are LGHNA and YNFKEQ. V was clipped by 1 base and J by 8 bases, with 12 bases between them. CDR3 loop: CASSQVGTKHSPLHF. In nucleotides, the CDR3 is TGTGCCAGCAGCCAAGTCGGGACGAAGCATTCACCCCTCCACTTT.

The sample holds a few counts of this clonotype. This chain uses TRBV12-3 or TRBV12-4 with TRBJ2-7; D is ambiguous. V was clipped by 1 base and J by 7 bases, with 14 bases between them. The CDR3 consists of 14 residues. The CDR3 DNA sequence: TGTGCCAGCAGTTTAGGAGGCTCCTCTACGGAGCAGTACTTC. It is translated as CASSLGGSSTEQYF.

This clonotype was counted only a few times. This chain connects TRBV27 to TRBJ1-1; D might be TRBD1 (5 bases). Looked up from germline, CDR1 is MNHEY and CDR2 is SMNVEV (reference sequence). V lost 10 bases and J lost 0, with 12 bases in between. This CDR3 comprises 13 residues. In DNA form, the CDR3 reads TGTGCCACCCATAGACAGCTGAACACTGAAGCTTTCTTT. Its translation: CATHRQLNTEAFF.

In its sample, this clonotype was seen a few times. This rearrangement joins TRBV24-1 to TRBJ2-2, with TRBD2 matching 7 bases. This CDR3 comprises 16 residues. CDR1 and CDR2 from the germline V gene are KGHDR and SFDVKD. Trimming cost V 1 base and J 4 bases; bases outside gene matches: 5. As DNA, the CDR3 is TGTGCCACCAGTGATTTCGTAAAGCGGGGCACCGGGGAGCTGTTTTTT. This codes for CATSDFVKRGTGELFF.

The V call is TRBV29-1, the J call TRBJ1-1; D is ambiguous. Germline CDR1 and CDR2: SQVTM and ANQGSEA. The CDR3 spans 13 residues. The germline V and J ends were trimmed by 7 bases and 5 bases, with 17 bases remaining between them. The CDR3 here is CSAYRRRETEAFF. As DNA, the CDR3 is TGCAGCGCATATAGGCGGCGGGAGACTGAAGCTTTCTTT. Full variable domain (missing parts from reference TRBV29-1 and TRBJ1-1): SAVISQKPSRDICQRGTSLTIQCQVDSQVTMMFWYRQQPGQSLTLIATANQGSEATYESGFVIDKFPISRPNLTFSTLTVSNMSPEDSSIYLCSAYRRRETEAFFGQGTRLTVV.

CDR3 protein: CASSWDRGEEKLFF. DNA for the CDR3: TGTGCCAGCAGCTGGGACAGGGGGGAGGAAAAACTGTTTTTT. The chain uses TRBV7-2 and TRBJ1-4; TRBD1 matches 11 bases. CDR1 is SGHTA and CDR2 is FQGNSA in the germline V gene. CDR3 length equals 14 residues. V lost 4 bases to trimming and J lost 8 bases; unmatched junction nucleotides: 3.

This clonotype came up a few times. The chain employs TRBV5-4 and TRBJ1-5, with a possible D match to TRBD1 (5 bases). The CDR3 is 13 residues long. CDR1 and CDR2 from the germline V gene are SGHNT and YYREEE (reference sequence). Trimming cost V 2 bases and J 10 bases, with 13 bases left between them. The CDR3: CASSFEDQGPQHF. As DNA, the CDR3 is TGTGCCAGCAGCTTCGAGGACCAGGGTCCCCAGCATTTT.

This clonotype was recorded many times. The V call is TRBV27, the J call TRBJ2-2; no clear D gene. Germline assignment: CDR1 MNHEY and CDR2 SMNVEV (reference sequence). The ends were cut back, 4 bases at V and 2 bases at J, with 17 bases in the middle. This CDR3 spans 17 amino acids. CDR3 sequence reads: CASSSSGGASNTGELFF. In nucleotides, the CDR3 is TGTGCCAGCAGTTCCTCGGGCGGTGCTAGTAACACCGGGGAGCTGTTTTTT.

This clonotype was detected a few times. The chain links TRBV28 to TRBJ2-1, with TRBD2 matching 7 bases. V was clipped by 3 bases and J by 10 bases; unmatched bases: 9. The CDR3 totals 14 residues. From germline, CDR1 is MDHEN and CDR2 SYDVKM. DNA of the CDR3: TGTGCCAGCAGTTTGGGCGGGAGTGTATCCGAGCAGTTCTTC. Its protein product is CASSLGGSVSEQFF.

The gene calls are TRBV14 and TRBJ2-2; TRBD2 matches at 11 bases. Per the germline V gene, CDR1 is SGHDN and CDR2 is FVKESK. The CDR3 totals 17 residues. Losses at the gene ends were 4 bases for V and 1 base for J; bases not matched to a gene: 5. Written as DNA, the CDR3 is TGTGCCAGCAGCCCCCAAACTAGCGGGAGGAACACCGGGGAGCTGTTTTTT. Its protein is CASSPQTSGRNTGELFF.

This clonotype was found a few times. The V gene is TRBV24-1, the J gene TRBJ2-1; 8 bases agree with TRBD2. The CDR3 loop spans 15 amino acids. Per the germline V gene, CDR1 is KGHDR and CDR2 is SFDVKD. The V and J ends lost 6 bases and 5 bases, in that order; junction bases with no gene match: 8. CDR3 amino acids: CATSMAGGHDNEQFF. The DNA of the CDR3 is TGTGCCACCAGTATGGCGGGAGGTCACGACAATGAGCAGTTCTTC.

This clonotype has a count of ten or more. CDR3 protein: CASSVDREHEQFF. CDR3 sequence (DNA): TGTGCCAGCAGCGTAGACAGGGAACATGAGCAGTTCTTC. The V and J genes are TRBV7-8 and TRBJ2-1; 7 positions agree with TRBD1. Germline values: CDR1 SGHVS, CDR2 FQNEAQ. J lost 8 bases, V lost 5 bases, and 6 bases had no gene match. The CDR3 covers 13 residues.

The chain has TRBV7-9 and TRBJ1-1; tentative D call: TRBD1 (6 bases). The germline gives CDR1 SEHNR, CDR2 FQNEAQ (reference sequence). This CDR3 has 13 residues. Trimming shortened V by 3 bases and J by 6 bases, and 11 bases separated the two germline ends. The DNA for the CDR3 is TGTGCCAGCAGCTTGATACAGGGACCTGAAGCTTTCTTT. Translated, it gives CASSLIQGPEAFF.

There are a few counts of this clonotype. The chain carries TRBV29-1 and TRBJ2-2; D gene ambiguous. V was cut by 1 base and J by 6 bases, with 9 bases left in between. The germline CDR1 and CDR2 sequences are SQVTM and ANQGSEA. This CDR3 is 13 amino acids long. As DNA, the CDR3 is TGCAGCGTTGAAGTCACGGTACCCGGGGAGCTGTTTTTT. This codes for CSVEVTVPGELFF.

The chain links TRBV5-1 to TRBJ1-6; 8 nucleotides align to TRBD1. The CDR3 covers 14 residues. V lost 4 bases and J lost 9; bases outside the gene matches: 6. CDR1 and CDR2 (germline): SGHRS, YFSETQ. The CDR3 nucleotides read TGCGCCAGCAGCATCGGACAGGGTACTTCACCCCTCCACTTT. This codes for CASSIGQGTSPLHF. The full variable domain, its missing parts supplied by reference TRBV5-1 and TRBJ1-6, is KAGVTQTPRYLIKTRGQQVTLSCSPISGHRSVSWYQQTPGQGLQFLFEYFSETQRNKGNFPGRFSGRQFSNSRSEMNVSTLELGDSALYLCASSIGQGTSPLHFGNGTRLTVT.

This clonotype showed up just a few times. V is TRBV28 and J is TRBJ1-1; 7 bases are shared with TRBD1. The V segment lost 6 bases and the J segment 4 bases; nucleotides outside the gene matches: 5. The CDR3 loop spans 13 amino acids. Germline V gene lookup returns CDR1 MDHEN and CDR2 SYDVKM. The DNA of the CDR3 is TGTGCCAGCAGGGAAACAGGGGTCACTGAAGCTTTCTTT. Its protein product is CASRETGVTEAFF.

This clonotype appeared a few times. This chain links TRBV4-3 with TRBJ2-5; TRBD2 aligns across 7 bases. The germline V gene encodes CDR1 LGHNA and CDR2 YSLEER. The CDR3 loop spans 17 amino acids. Trimming removed 0 bases from V and 1 base from J; junction bases left unmatched: 8. The CDR3 loop reads CASSQESSASGQETQYF. In DNA, the CDR3 is TGCGCCAGCAGCCAAGAGTCTTCCGCTAGCGGCCAAGAGACCCAGTACTTC.

The chain has TRBV10-3 and TRBJ2-2; no definite D call. The CDR3 runs to 13 residues. Trimming removed 0 bases from V and 6 bases from J, with 5 bases in between. CDR1 is ENHRY, CDR2 SYGVKD, per germline. In nucleotides, the CDR3 is TGTGCCATCAGTGAGTCTAAGCCCGGGGAGCTGTTTTTT. Protein product: CAISESKPGELFF.

The chain combines TRBV28 with TRBJ2-4; D is perhaps TRBD1 or TRBD2 (5 bases each). V was cut by 3 bases and J by 3 bases, with 18 bases left in between. The length of the CDR3 is 17 residues. Germline V gene sequence: CDR1 MDHEN, CDR2 SYDVKM. CDR3 nucleotides: TGTGCCAGCAGTTTCGAAACGGGACCTCGAGGCAAAAACATTCAGTACTTC. Protein product: CASSFETGPRGKNIQYF.

Ten or more counts support this clonotype. This chain uses TRBV12-3 or TRBV12-4 with TRBJ1-3; weak D call: TRBD1 (5 bases). Trimming stripped 6 bases from V and 4 bases from J, with 7 bases between. This CDR3 comprises 12 residues. The CDR3 DNA is TGTGCCAGCAGGGGGGACGGAAACACCATATATTTT. Protein sequence: CASRGDGNTIYF.

This clonotype has a count of ten or more. V usage is TRBV25-1 and J usage is TRBJ1-6; D perhaps matches TRBD1 (5 bases). This CDR3 has 15 residues. Trimming stripped 4 bases from V and 7 bases from J, with 14 bases between. Germline V gene lookup returns CDR1 MGHDK and CDR2 SYGVNS. The CDR3 sequence: CASSGTGAGNSPLHF. As DNA, the CDR3 is TGTGCCAGCAGTGGGACCGGGGCAGGGAATTCACCCCTCCACTTT.

This clonotype has a count of ten or more. The chain links TRBV5-8 to TRBJ1-2; D is unresolved. The V end lost 6 bases, the J end lost 8 bases, and 11 bases lay between the germline ends. CDR1 is SGHTS, CDR2 YDEGEE, per germline. This CDR3 spans 11 amino acids. The CDR3 loop reads CASNGGWGYTF. The CDR3 bases are TGTGCCAGCAACGGTGGTTGGGGCTACACCTTC.

This clonotype appeared many times. The rearrangement links TRBV5-1 to TRBJ2-1; possibly TRBD1 or TRBD2 for D (5 bases each). CDR3 length equals 13 residues. The germline gives CDR1 SGHRS, CDR2 YFSETQ. V was shortened by 5 bases and J by 13 bases, with 19 bases between the two germline ends. CDR3 nucleotides: TGCGCCAGCAGGGTTGGAGGTCAAGGGGCTCAGTTCTTC. Translation: CASRVGGQGAQFF.